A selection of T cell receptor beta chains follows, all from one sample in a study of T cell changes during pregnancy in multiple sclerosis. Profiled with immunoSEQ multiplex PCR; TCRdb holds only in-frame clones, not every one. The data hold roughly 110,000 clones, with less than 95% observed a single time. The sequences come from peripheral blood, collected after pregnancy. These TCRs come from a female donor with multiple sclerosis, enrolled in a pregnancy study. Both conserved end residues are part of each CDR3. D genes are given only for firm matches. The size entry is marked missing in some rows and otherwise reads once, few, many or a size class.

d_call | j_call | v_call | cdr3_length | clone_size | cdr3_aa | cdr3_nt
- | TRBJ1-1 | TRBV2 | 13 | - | CASSVSDYKGAFF | TGTGCCAGCAGTGTCTCAGACTACAAGGGAGCTTTCTTT
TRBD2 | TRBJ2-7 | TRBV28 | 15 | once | CASSRTSGRGDEQYF | TGTGCCAGCAGTCGTACTAGCGGGAGAGGGGACGAGCAGTACTTC
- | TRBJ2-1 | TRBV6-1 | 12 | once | CASTQLTLEQFF | TGTGCCAGCACCCAACTCACGCTTGAGCAGTTCTTC
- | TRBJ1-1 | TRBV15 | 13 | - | CATSGQLNTEAFF | TGTGCCACCAGCGGACAGCTGAACACTGAAGCTTTCTTT
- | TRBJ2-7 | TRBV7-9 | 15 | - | CASSLGTGPTYEQYF | TGTGCCAGCAGCTTAGGAACAGGGCCCACCTACGAGCAGTACTTC
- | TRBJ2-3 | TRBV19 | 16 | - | CASSIPGLGGTDTQYF | TGTGCCAGTAGTATCCCGGGACTTGGGGGCACAGATACGCAGTATTTT
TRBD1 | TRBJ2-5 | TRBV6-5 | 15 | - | CASSYAGQGSETQYF | TGTGCCAGCAGTTACGCAGGACAGGGATCAGAGACCCAGTACTTC
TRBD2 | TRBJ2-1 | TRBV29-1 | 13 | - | CSVGSGPENEQFF | TGCAGCGTTGGTAGCGGGCCTGAAAATGAGCAGTTCTTC
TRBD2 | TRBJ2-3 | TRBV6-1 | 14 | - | CASSPGLVTDTQYF | TGTGCCAGCAGTCCTGGACTAGTCACAGATACGCAGTATTTT
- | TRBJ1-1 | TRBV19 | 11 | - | CASSLTGKAFF | TGTGCCAGTAGCCTAACTGGTAAAGCTTTCTTT
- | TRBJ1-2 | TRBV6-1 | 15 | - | CASSLWAQANYGYTF | TGTGCCAGCAGTCTATGGGCTCAAGCTAACTATGGCTACACCTTC
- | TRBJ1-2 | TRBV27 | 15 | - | CASSLGGSPFGGYTF | TGTGCCAGCAGTTTAGGGGGGTCCCCCTTTGGAGGCTACACCTTC
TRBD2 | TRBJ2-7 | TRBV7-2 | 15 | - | CASSPQRGGFYEQYF | TGTGCCAGCAGCCCCCAGCGGGGGGGGTTCTACGAGCAGTACTTC
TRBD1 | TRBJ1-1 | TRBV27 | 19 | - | CASSLYFHPGGYRNTEAFF | TGTGCCAGCAGTTTATATTTCCACCCAGGGGGCTACAGGAACACTGAAGCTTTCTTT
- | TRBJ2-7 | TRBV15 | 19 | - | CATSRPDQTATRFSYEQYF | TGTGCCACCAGCAGACCCGACCAGACAGCCACCAGATTCTCCTACGAGCAGTACTTC
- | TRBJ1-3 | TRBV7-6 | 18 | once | CASSGGRGRGTSGNTIYF | TGTGCCAGCAGCGGAGGACGAGGACGGGGGACCTCTGGAAACACCATATATTTT
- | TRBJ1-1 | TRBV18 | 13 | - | CASSPSGGDEAFF | TGTGCCAGCTCACCATCGGGGGGTGATGAAGCTTTCTTT
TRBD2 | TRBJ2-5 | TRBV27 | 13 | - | CASSSIAGTSAYF | TGTGCCAGCAGTTCCATTGCCGGGACTAGCGCATACTTC
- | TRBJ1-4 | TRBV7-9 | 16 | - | CASSLAGDTRGEKLFF | TGTGCCAGCAGCTTAGCGGGGGACACGAGGGGTGAAAAACTGTTTTTT
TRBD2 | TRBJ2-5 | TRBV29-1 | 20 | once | CSVDRGWGLAGGPGGETQYF | TGCAGCGTTGACAGGGGTTGGGGACTAGCGGGAGGGCCGGGGGGGGAGACCCAGTACTTC
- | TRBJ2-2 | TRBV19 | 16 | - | CASSITLGDMTGELFF | TGTGCCAGTAGTATAACTCTAGGGGACATGACCGGGGAGCTGTTTTTT
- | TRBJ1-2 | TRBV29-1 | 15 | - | CSVEDRGERGYGYTF | TGCAGCGTTGAAGATCGGGGGGAAAGGGGCTATGGCTACACCTTC
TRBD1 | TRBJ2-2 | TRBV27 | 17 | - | CASSFLGQGAHPGELFF | TGTGCCAGCAGTTTCCTGGGACAGGGGGCGCACCCCGGGGAGCTGTTTTTT
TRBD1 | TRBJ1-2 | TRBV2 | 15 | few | CASIRWTGGSGGYTF | TGTGCCAGCATTCGATGGACAGGGGGCTCCGGAGGCTACACCTTC
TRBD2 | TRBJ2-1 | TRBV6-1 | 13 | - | CASSDPLAGEQFF | TGTGCCAGCAGTGATCCCCTAGCGGGCGAGCAGTTCTTC
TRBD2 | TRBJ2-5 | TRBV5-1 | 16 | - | CASSRSESSGKETQYF | TGCGCCAGCAGCCGTTCTGAGAGTAGCGGGAAAGAGACCCAGTACTTC
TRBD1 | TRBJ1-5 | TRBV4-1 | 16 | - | CASSPEQGPSNQPQHF | TGCGCCAGCAGCCCCGAACAGGGGCCATCCAATCAGCCCCAGCATTTT
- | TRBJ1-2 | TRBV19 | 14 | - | CASSIRQGGFGYTF | TGTGCCAGTAGTATAAGGCAGGGTGGTTTTGGCTACACCTTC
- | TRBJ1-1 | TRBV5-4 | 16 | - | CASSYGLGGGETEAFF | TGTGCCAGCAGCTATGGGCTTGGGGGAGGGGAAACTGAAGCTTTCTTT
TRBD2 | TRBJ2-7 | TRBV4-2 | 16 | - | CASSQAGTSGKYEQYF | TGTGCCAGCAGCCAAGCGGGGACTAGCGGGAAATACGAGCAGTACTTC
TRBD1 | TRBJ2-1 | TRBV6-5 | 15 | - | CASSYSWTGLDEQFF | TGTGCCAGCAGTTACTCTTGGACAGGGCTCGATGAGCAGTTCTTC
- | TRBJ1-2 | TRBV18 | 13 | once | CASSPFGDYGYTF | TGTGCCAGCTCACCATTCGGGGACTATGGCTACACCTTC
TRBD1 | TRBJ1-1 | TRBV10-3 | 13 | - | CAIRDRDSTEAFF | TGTGCCATCAGGGACAGGGACAGCACTGAAGCTTTCTTT
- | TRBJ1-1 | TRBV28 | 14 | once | CASSLHRINTEAFF | TGTGCCAGCAGTTTACACAGGATTAACACTGAAGCTTTCTTT
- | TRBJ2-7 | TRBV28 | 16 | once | CASSLLPGLMTGEQYF | TGTGCCAGCAGTTTACTACCAGGACTTATGACGGGGGAGCAGTACTTC
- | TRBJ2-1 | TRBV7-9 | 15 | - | CASSFGLAAYNEQFF | TGTGCCAGCAGCTTCGGGCTAGCAGCTTACAATGAGCAGTTCTTC
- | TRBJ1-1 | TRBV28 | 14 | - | CASTPPGDYTEAFF | TGTGCCAGCACTCCTCCGGGAGATTACACTGAAGCTTTCTTT
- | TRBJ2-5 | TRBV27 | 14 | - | CASSLWQDSETQYF | TGTGCCAGCAGTTTATGGCAGGATTCGGAGACCCAGTACTTC
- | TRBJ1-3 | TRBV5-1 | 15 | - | CASRLGDNSGNTIYF | TGCGCCAGCAGGTTAGGGGACAACTCTGGAAACACCATATATTTT
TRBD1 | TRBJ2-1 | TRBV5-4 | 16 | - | CASSHITGARYNEQFF | TGTGCCAGCAGTCATATCACAGGGGCCCGCTACAATGAGCAGTTCTTC
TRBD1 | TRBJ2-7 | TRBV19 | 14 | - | CASTKTGGGPEQYF | TGTGCCAGTACCAAGACAGGGGGGGGCCCCGAGCAGTACTTC
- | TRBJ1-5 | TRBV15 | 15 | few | CATSRERGLNQPQHF | TGTGCCACCAGCAGAGAGAGGGGACTCAATCAGCCCCAGCATTTT
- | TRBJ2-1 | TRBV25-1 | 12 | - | CASSEWEREQFF | TGTGCCAGCAGTGAATGGGAGCGTGAGCAGTTCTTC
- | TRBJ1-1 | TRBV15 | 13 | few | CATSSSTGSEAFF | TGTGCCACCAGCTCCTCGACAGGATCCGAAGCTTTCTTT
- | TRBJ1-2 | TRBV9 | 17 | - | CASSLGRENNKMGGYTF | TGTGCCAGCAGCCTTGGGAGGGAGAACAACAAAATGGGGGGCTACACCTTC
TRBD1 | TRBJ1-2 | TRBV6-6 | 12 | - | CAVSDRDYGYTF | TGTGCCGTCTCAGACAGGGACTATGGCTACACCTTC
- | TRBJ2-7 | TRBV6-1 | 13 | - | CASNRDTSYEQYF | TGTGCCAGCAATAGGGACACCTCCTACGAGCAGTACTTC
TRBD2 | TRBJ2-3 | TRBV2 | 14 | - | CASSEGLATDTQYF | TGTGCCAGCAGTGAGGGACTAGCCACGGATACGCAGTATTTT
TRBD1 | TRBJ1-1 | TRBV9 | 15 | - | CASSPTDRLIPEAFF | TGTGCCAGCAGCCCGACGGACAGGTTGATCCCTGAAGCTTTCTTT
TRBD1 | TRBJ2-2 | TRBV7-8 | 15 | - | CASSLTGIDTGELFF | TGTGCCAGCAGCCTGACAGGGATAGACACCGGGGAGCTGTTTTTT
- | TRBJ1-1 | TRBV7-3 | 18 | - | CASSPRGIGGQSNTEAFF | TGTGCCAGCAGCCCCAGGGGCATCGGTGGACAATCGAACACTGAAGCTTTCTTT
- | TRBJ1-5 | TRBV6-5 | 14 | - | CASSYRGTYQPQHF | TGTGCCAGCAGTTACCGGGGGACCTACCAGCCCCAGCATTTT
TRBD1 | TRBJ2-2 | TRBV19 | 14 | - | CASRDRGDTGELFF | TGTGCCAGTAGGGACAGGGGGGACACCGGGGAGCTGTTTTTT
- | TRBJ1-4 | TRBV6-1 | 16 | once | CASSEGHQGSSEKLFF | TGTGCCAGCAGTGAAGGGCACCAGGGAAGTTCTGAAAAACTGTTTTTT